The clone carrying this T cell receptor (beta chain) was detected only a few times. Its specificity is not known. The data are from a study of response to subunit inactivated influenza vaccine. The CDR3 is 18 residues long. Germline assignment: CDR1 MNHEY and CDR2 SMNVEV (reference sequence). The trim removed 5 bases at V and 0 bases at J, leaving 13 bases unmatched. Whole-study findings and limits: The authors offered the suggestion that each seasonal influenza vaccination recruits few new T cells.

Each CDR3 protein is one row after TCRdb ran MiXCR on the RT-PCR reads. The sample has about half a million distinct CDR3 sequences; approximately 11% are singletons. V is TRBV27 and J is TRBJ2-1; 7 bases are a match to TRBD2. This clonotype was obtained from a middle-aged man who received an inactivated influenza vaccine. The sample in question was PBMCs from blood, obtained 45 days after vaccination. CDR3 nucleotide sequence: TGTGCCAGCAGTCCCCGGGGGGAAGCGGGGTACTCCTACAATGAGCAGTTCTTC. Protein: CASSPRGEAGYSYNEQFF.